Detailed here is one TCR beta chain. Its cognate antigen has yet to be identified. No base quality information exists; no much larger clone differs at one position. The immunoSEQ Assay, a bias-controlled multiplex PCR, was used to amplify TCRbeta CDR3 regions from genomic DNA. In the authors' own workflow: The number of nucleated cells in each sample was estimated by amplification of reference gene primers within the assay. Sequence reads were collapsed and filtered to measure the absolute abundance of every unique TCRbeta CDR3 rearrangement. For each sample, productive Simpson clonality was calculated as the square root of Simpson's diversity index over productive rearrangements. This immuneACCESS table, as held by TCRdb, lists in-frame sequences with V and J called but not all clones. Of the missing ones, under half trace to an unresolved V gene in checked studies; the others have no known cause. D and trimming were read from the DNA, whereas the V and J calls and clone size are those reported in that table. Across this sample there are about 220,000 clones, with 70% to 90% seen only once. The ten largest clones add up to 2.2% of the sample.

This record belongs to a study of blood T cell repertoires in COVID-19 (dated by TCRdb to about 2020). Study-level background: Collaborator samples came from the United States, Italy and Spain and covered acute and convalescent phases of COVID-19. Nearly every sample came with metadata listing a de-identified subject ID, COVID-19 status, age in years and sex. The material from the prospective study consisted of cDNA or gDNA derived from T cells, B-cell-depleted T cells, or PBMCs. Deeply sampled blood TCRbeta repertoires from subjects exposed to, actively infected with, or recovered from COVID-19 were included in the dataset. The repertoires were released in a freely available public database meant as a resource for research on the immune response to SARS-CoV-2. Samples were obtained from the ongoing ImmuneRACE study (first 160 participants) and from some 1,200 subjects provided by 6 global collaborators. HLA class I and class II types, where available, came from metadata supplied by the sample provider rather than from assay-based typing. General study outcomes and caveats: The amount of clinical and demographic metadata varied by source and participant and was provided uncurated.

Measured from the cysteine to the phenylalanine, the CDR3 is 14 residues long. Solely the CDR3 DNA is kept, with 42 bases framed from the first base. The germline V gene (reference sequence) gives CDR1 as LNHDA and CDR2 as SQIVND. Germline trimming amounts to 2 bases on V and 0 bases on J, with 1 as the count of junction bases outside the gene matches. Samples from volunteer blood donors who had recovered from COVID-19 were contributed by a second Seattle source. Collaborating institutions collected whole blood in K2EDTA tubes following their own protocols. For TCRbeta analysis, collaborators shipped samples as frozen whole blood, isolated PBMCs, or DNA extracted from either of those sample types.

Sequencing input: peripheral blood. The chain links TRBV19 with TRBJ2-7, with TRBD2 matching 7 junction bases. The receptor was isolated from a man younger than 45 who had recovered from COVID-19. This receptor has the CDR3 CASSIWEGSYEQYF. The DNA sequence is as follows: TGTGCCAGTAGTATATGGGAGGGCTCCTACGAGCAGTACTTC.